Listed here are 27 T cell receptor beta chains from one sample, sequenced in a study of shared clonotypes between healthy human individuals. The table came from immunoSEQ multiplex PCR; TCRdb's copy has only in-frame clones and leaves some out. Among 2.5 million or so clones, about 92% were seen once, and the ten largest hold more than 0.12%. Sequenced input: naive CD4+ T cells sorted from blood. The subset was: CD45RA+ positively selected. The receptors here all came from a man aged 18-30 years in good health.

This clone was seen just once. The CDR3: CASSQASKAGYTF. The CDR3, as DNA: TGTGCCAGCAGCCAAGCCTCAAAGGCCGGCTACACCTTC. The chain has TRBV4-2 and TRBJ1-2; D is ambiguous. Trimming pared 1 base from V and 8 bases from J, leaving 11 bases between. The CDR3 covers 13 residues. Germline V CDR1 and CDR2: LGHNA, YNFKEQ.

This chain uses TRBV7-3 with TRBJ2-7; D unresolved. Germline-derived CDR1 and CDR2 are SGHTA and FQGTGA. V shed 5 bases and J shed 6 bases, with 11 bases lying between them. The CDR3 is made up of 12 amino acids. The DNA for the CDR3 is TGTGCCAGCAGCCCTAGAGTGGGCGAGCAGTACTTC. Translated: CASSPRVGEQYF.

The rearrangement joins TRBV25-1 to TRBJ1-5, with 7 bases that match TRBD1. The CDR3 length is 14 residues. CDR1 and CDR2 (germline): MGHDK, SYGVNS. Losses at the gene ends were 6 bases for V and 4 bases for J; bases not matched to a gene: 6. This CDR3 is CASSSGTVNQPQHF. The CDR3 DNA reads TGTGCCAGCAGCTCCGGGACAGTAAATCAGCCCCAGCATTTT.

The rearrangement uses TRBV5-6 and TRBJ2-2; D is unresolved. Germline V lookup: CDR1 SGHDT, CDR2 YYEEEE. Trimming took off 4 bases at V and 0 bases at J, with 13 bases between the two ends. The CDR3 contains 16 residues. The CDR3 reads CASSLVSAPNTGELFF. DNA for the CDR3: TGTGCCAGCAGCCTGGTTTCTGCGCCGAACACCGGGGAGCTGTTTTTT. The full variable domain, in which reference TRBV5-6 and TRBJ2-2 provide the parts outside the CDR3, is DAGVTQSPTHLIKTRGQQVTLRCSPKSGHDTVSWYQQALGQGPQFIFQYYEEEERQRGNFPDRFSGHQFPNYSSELNVNALLLGDSALYLCASSLVSAPNTGELFFGEGSRLTVL.

The chain uses TRBV15 and TRBJ2-2; 9 positions agree with TRBD2. The V gene's germline CDR1 is LNHNV and CDR2 YYDKDF (reference sequence). The V gene end was trimmed by 0 bases and the J gene end by 4 bases; junction bases not matched to a gene: 9. The CDR3 extends over 18 amino acids. The CDR3 is CATSRDGVAGVGTGELFF. The CDR3 nucleotides are TGTGCCACCAGCAGAGATGGGGTAGCGGGGGTAGGCACCGGGGAGCTGTTTTTT.

This clone turned up a few times. The chain joins TRBV6-4 to TRBJ1-1; D unclear. The length of the CDR3 is 13 residues. With 6 bases removed from V and 1 base from J, the gap between germline ends came to 9 bases. Looked up from germline, CDR1 is MRHNA and CDR2 is SNTAGT. The CDR3 nucleotides are TGTGCCAGCAGCCGGGCAGAGAACACTGAAGCTTTCTTT. Translated: CASSRAENTEAFF.

The chain combines TRBV4-1 with TRBJ2-3; 11 nucleotides line up with TRBD2. The V gene end was trimmed by 3 bases and the J gene end by 5 bases; junction bases not matched to a gene: 4. Germline values: CDR1 MGHRA, CDR2 YSYEKL. There are 15 residues in the CDR3. CDR3 DNA sequence: TGCGCCAGCAGCCATGGACTAGCGGGTCGAGATACGCAGTATTTT. It is translated as CASSHGLAGRDTQYF.

The chain carries TRBV19 and TRBJ2-1; 12 bases fit TRBD2. CDR3 length equals 16 residues. V was clipped by 5 bases and J by 1 base; unmatched bases: 3. Germline V lookup: CDR1 LNHDA, CDR2 SQIVND (reference sequence). The CDR3 protein is CASSLAGGLSYNEQFF. The CDR3 bases are TGTGCCAGTAGTCTAGCGGGGGGGCTTTCCTACAATGAGCAGTTCTTC.

The chain couples TRBV30 to TRBJ2-1, with 10 bases lining up with TRBD2. This CDR3 region has 15 residues. V was clipped by 4 bases and J by 3 bases; unmatched bases: 6. Germline V gene sequence: CDR1 GTSNPN, CDR2 SVGIG (reference sequence). The chain's CDR3 is CAWMGSGGVYNEQFF. CDR3 coding DNA: TGTGCCTGGATGGGAAGCGGGGGGGTCTACAATGAGCAGTTCTTC.

This clone has only one observation. V is TRBV10-2 and J is TRBJ2-5; D remains unclear. V was cut by 6 bases and J by 0 bases, with 11 bases left in between. Germline V lookup: CDR1 WSHSY, CDR2 SAAADI. The CDR3 consists of 14 residues. The CDR3 region has the DNA TGCGCCAGCAGGGCAGGAGCGTACCAAGAGACCCAGTACTTC. Translating gives CASRAGAYQETQYF.

V and J are TRBV2 and TRBJ2-7; the match to TRBD1 covers 12 bases. This CDR3 contains 15 residues. Germline values: CDR1 SNHLY, CDR2 FYNNEI. V shed 4 bases and J 7 bases; nucleotides not matched to a gene: 8. The DNA for the CDR3 is TGTGCCAGCAGTGTCGATGGGACAGGGGGCAGGGAGCAGTACTTC. This gives the protein CASSVDGTGGREQYF.

The V call is TRBV5-1, the J call TRBJ1-2, with TRBD1 matching 8 bases. The CDR3 spans 13 residues. The V gene end was trimmed by 4 bases and the J gene end by 6 bases; junction bases not matched to a gene: 5. Germline V gives CDR1 SGHRS, CDR2 YFSETQ. CDR3 loop: CASSQTGDHGYTF. The CDR3, as DNA: TGCGCCAGCAGCCAGACAGGGGATCATGGCTACACCTTC.

The chain recombines TRBV5-8 with TRBJ1-5; TRBD1 agrees at 9 bases. The CDR3 runs to 15 residues. J lost 7 bases, V lost 4 bases, and 9 bases had no gene match. Looked up from germline, CDR1 is SGHTS and CDR2 is YDEGEE. CDR3: CASSTTGGVSQPQHF. The CDR3 DNA follows: TGTGCCAGCAGCACCACAGGGGGCGTCAGCCAGCCCCAGCATTTT.

Of note for this clone: The same CDR3 is also encoded by other DNA sequences in this sample. The J gene is TRBJ1-3, the V gene TRBV11-2; tentatively, D is TRBD1 (5 bases). The CDR3 runs 14 residues. The germline V and J ends were trimmed by 4 bases and 0 bases, with 7 bases remaining between them. Germline loops: CDR1 SGHAT, CDR2 FQNNGV. The CDR3 DNA follows: TGTGCCAGCAGCTCTCAGGGCTCTGGAAACACCATATATTTT. This sequence encodes CASSSQGSGNTIYF. Combining the CDR3 with reference TRBV11-2 and TRBJ1-3 gives the whole variable domain EAGVAQSPRYKIIEKRQSVAFWCNPISGHATLYWYQQILGQGPKLLIQFQNNGVVDDSQLPKDRFSAERLKGVDSTLKIQPAKLEDSAVYLCASSSQGSGNTIYFGEGSWLTVV.

V gene TRBV27 combines with J gene TRBJ2-7; 9 bases map to TRBD2. The CDR3 totals 15 residues. Germline V gene sequence: CDR1 MNHEY, CDR2 SMNVEV (reference sequence). The ends lost 0 bases at V and 2 bases at J; junction bases unmatched: 2. CDR3 sequence (DNA): TGTGCCAGCAGTTTATCGGCGGGAGGGCCCTACGAGCAGTACTTC. Encoded protein: CASSLSAGGPYEQYF.

This clone showed up many times. The chain carries TRBV4-3 and TRBJ2-3; 8 positions match TRBD1. Per the germline V gene, CDR1 is LGHNA and CDR2 is YSLEER. This CDR3 region has 15 residues. Trimming took 1 base from V and 7 from J; bases not matched to a gene: 7. In DNA, the CDR3 is TGCGCCAGCAGCCAAGCCGGACAGGGATGGCATACGCAGTATTTT. This sequence encodes CASSQAGQGWHTQYF.

The chain uses TRBV7-2 and TRBJ2-7, with TRBD1 matching 7 bases. The CDR3 is 15 residues long. V lost 1 base to trimming and J lost 5 bases; unmatched junction nucleotides: 8. Germline V gene data show CDR1 as SGHTA and CDR2 as FQGNSA. The CDR3 reads CASSLVTGSTHEQYF. DNA of the CDR3: TGTGCCAGCAGCTTAGTGACAGGGTCTACGCACGAGCAGTACTTC.

V usage is TRBV30 and J usage is TRBJ1-5; 7 bases agree with TRBD1. Trimming at V came to 0 bases and at J to 1 base, leaving 9 bases not matched to a gene. CDR3 length: 17 amino acids. Looked up from germline, CDR1 is GTSNPN and CDR2 is SVGIG (reference sequence). CDR3 loop: CAWSVQGQGWSNQPQHF. In nucleotides, the CDR3 is TGTGCCTGGAGTGTACAGGGGCAGGGTTGGAGCAATCAGCCCCAGCATTTT.

J is TRBJ2-6 and V is TRBV16; D tentatively fits TRBD1 or TRBD2 (6 bases each). The CDR3 extends over 15 amino acids. Germline lookup yields CDR1 KGHSY and CDR2 FQNENV. The V and J ends lost 2 bases and 4 bases respectively, with 9 bases between them. The CDR3 nucleotides are TGTGCCAGCAGCCAAGGGGGGACAGGGGCCAACGTCCTGACTTTC. This translates into CASSQGGTGANVLTF.

This chain uses TRBV28 with TRBJ1-1; perhaps TRBD1 as D (6 bases). CDR1 is MDHEN and CDR2 is SYDVKM in the germline V gene. The CDR3 totals 13 residues. Trimming cost V 6 bases and J 11 bases, with 19 bases left between them. The CDR3 DNA reads as TGTGCCAGCAGCCTGGGGGCCGGGACAAGGGCTTTCTTT. It yields the protein CASSLGAGTRAFF.

The chain carries TRBV20-1 and TRBJ2-1, with no clear D. The CDR3 totals 10 residues. V lost 5 bases to trimming and J lost 5 bases, with 4 bases between them. Looked up from germline, CDR1 is DFQATT and CDR2 is SNEGSKA (reference sequence). CDR3 residues: CSALDNEQFF. As DNA, the CDR3 is TGCAGTGCTCTGGACAATGAGCAGTTCTTC.

In its sample, this clone was seen a few times. Other DNA variants within this sample encode the same CDR3. This chain joins TRBV30 and TRBJ1-1; no definite D call. This CDR3 has 13 residues. Trimming shortened V by 2 bases and J by 1 base, and 8 bases separated the two germline ends. CDR1 is GTSNPN and CDR2 is SVGIG in the germline V gene (reference sequence). CDR3: CAWSPGSNTEAFF. Here the CDR3 DNA reads TGTGCCTGGAGTCCGGGGTCGAACACTGAAGCTTTCTTT.

The rearrangement links TRBV11-2 to TRBJ2-3; a weak D match, TRBD2 (6 bases). V lost 3 bases to trimming and J lost 4 bases, with 17 bases between them. Germline CDR1 is SGHAT and CDR2 is FQNNGV. The CDR3 is 16 amino acids. In DNA form, the CDR3 reads TGTGCCAGCAGCTTCCTTAGCGGCCGGGCCCCAGATACGCAGTATTTT. It specifies CASSFLSGRAPDTQYF.

The chain recombines TRBV6-5 with TRBJ1-2; unclear D gene. Per germline, CDR1 MNHEY and CDR2 SVGAGI. The CDR3 has 13 amino acids. Deletions cut 5 bases from V and 12 bases from J, with 19 bases between. The CDR3, as DNA: TGTGCCAGCAGTCGCTCATGGACGGATATCCACACCTTC. This codes for CASSRSWTDIHTF.

Regarding this clone: Within the sample, other DNA sequences also encode this same CDR3. The rearrangement uses TRBV6-5 and TRBJ1-5; D is perhaps TRBD1 (5 bases). CDR1 MNHEY and CDR2 SVGAGI come from the germline V gene. CDR3 length equals 12 residues. Trimming pared 6 bases from V and 2 bases from J, leaving 5 bases between. CDR3 residues: CASRGGNQPQHF. CDR3 bases: TGTGCCAGCAGAGGGGGCAATCAGCCCCAGCATTTT.

This chain joins TRBV18 and TRBJ1-1; D gene ambiguous. V gave up 0 bases and J gave up 1 base, with 9 bases separating them. Germline values: CDR1 KGHSH, CDR2 LQKENI. The CDR3 totals 15 residues. CDR3 DNA: TGTGCCAGCTCACCACCTTCGATACGGAACACTGAAGCTTTCTTT. Encoded protein: CASSPPSIRNTEAFF.

The rearrangement links TRBV10-3 to TRBJ1-6; D unresolved. Trimming removed 3 bases from V and 16 bases from J, with 16 bases in between. The CDR3 is 13 amino acids. The germline gives CDR1 ENHRY, CDR2 SYGVKD. In DNA form, the CDR3 reads TGTGCCATCAGTGACGTAGGTTCGGCAGGACTCCACTTT. Amino acid sequence: CAISDVGSAGLHF.